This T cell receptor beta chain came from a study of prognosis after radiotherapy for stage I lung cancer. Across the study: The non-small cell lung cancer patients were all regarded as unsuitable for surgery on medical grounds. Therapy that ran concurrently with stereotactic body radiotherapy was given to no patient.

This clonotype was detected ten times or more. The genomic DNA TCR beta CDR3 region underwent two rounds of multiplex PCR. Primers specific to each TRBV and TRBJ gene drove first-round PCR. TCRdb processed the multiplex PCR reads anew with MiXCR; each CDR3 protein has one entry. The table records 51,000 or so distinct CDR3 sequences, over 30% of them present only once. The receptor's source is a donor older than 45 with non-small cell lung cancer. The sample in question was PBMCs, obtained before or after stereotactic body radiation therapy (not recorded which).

The CDR3 reads CATSDGALWVAEQFF. Here the CDR3 DNA reads TGTGCCACCAGTGATGGGGCGCTGTGGGTAGCTGAGCAGTTCTTC. The chain recombines TRBV24-1 with TRBJ2-1, with a weak D call TRBD1 (5 bases). The CDR3 has 15 amino acids. Trimming took 3 bases from V and 9 from J, leaving 17 bases between them. Per the germline V gene, CDR1 is KGHDR and CDR2 is SFDVKD.